These 22 T cell receptor beta chains were all obtained from the same sample, sequenced in a study of blood T cell repertoires in COVID-19. TCRdb's table, derived via immunoSEQ multiplex PCR, lists solely in-frame clones and lacks some. Among fewer than 250,000 clones listed, approximately 91% were seen once. Sample: peripheral blood. The receptors were gathered from a man aged 30 to 45 with acute or convalescent COVID-19.

CDR3: CASSQGMLRGPPTDTQYF. Here the CDR3 DNA reads TGCGCCAGCAGCCAAGGGATGCTCAGGGGACCTCCCACAGATACGCAGTATTTT. This chain connects TRBV4-1 to TRBJ2-3; D may be TRBD1 (6 bases). Looked up from germline, CDR1 is MGHRA and CDR2 is YSYEKL. The CDR3 extends over 18 amino acids. V was trimmed by 1 base and J by 2 bases, leaving 19 bases between them.

V usage is TRBV30 and J usage is TRBJ1-6; 7 bases match TRBD1. The V gene end was trimmed by 0 bases and the J gene end by 9 bases; junction bases not matched to a gene: 5. Looked up from germline, CDR1 is GTSNPN and CDR2 is SVGIG (reference sequence). The length of the CDR3 is 14 residues. DNA for the CDR3: TGTGCCTGGAGTGTACAGGGGCTGGGTTCACCCCTCCACTTT. Amino acid sequence: CAWSVQGLGSPLHF.

J is TRBJ2-3 and V is TRBV18, with 10 bases matching TRBD1. This CDR3 comprises 15 residues. Germline V gives CDR1 KGHSH, CDR2 LQKENI. V shed 4 bases, J shed 5 bases, and the junction held 6 bases outside the gene matches. The CDR3 DNA reads as TGTGCCAGCTCACAACCGGGACAGGGGAGAGATACGCAGTATTTT. It yields the protein CASSQPGQGRDTQYF.

The rearrangement links TRBV6-5 to TRBJ1-5; 12 positions match TRBD1. With 5 bases clipped from V and 5 bases from J, the junction kept 4 bases outside the gene matches. Germline V CDR1 and CDR2: MNHEY, SVGAGI. The CDR3 contains 15 residues. The CDR3 is CASSTGTGGYQPQHF. The CDR3 DNA follows: TGTGCCAGCAGTACCGGGACAGGGGGCTATCAGCCCCAGCATTTT.

This clone came up once. V and J are TRBV2 and TRBJ2-1; no firm D call. Trimming removed 6 bases at V and 10 bases at J, with 19 bases between. Germline values: CDR1 SNHLY, CDR2 FYNNEI. The CDR3 length is 14 residues. The CDR3 DNA sequence: TGTGCCAGCAGAGAGAACCCGAATACCCTGGAGCAGTTCTTC. This encodes CASRENPNTLEQFF.

The J gene is TRBJ1-1, the V gene TRBV6-5, with D tentatively TRBD1 (6 bases). Germline V CDR1 and CDR2: MNHEY, SVGAGI. The V end lost 4 bases, the J end lost 11 bases, and 20 bases lay between the germline ends. The CDR3 contains 14 residues. CDR3 DNA sequence: TGTGCCAGCAGTTCTCAGGGGTCCGTTGTGGAGGCTTTCTTT. As protein: CASSSQGSVVEAFF.

The chain carries TRBV2 and TRBJ2-7, with TRBD1 matching 8 bases. V lost 5 bases and J lost 1; bases outside the gene matches: 10. This CDR3 spans 16 amino acids. From germline, CDR1 is SNHLY and CDR2 FYNNEI. The CDR3 is CASSWAGGYGSYEQYF. The CDR3 coding sequence is TGTGCCAGCAGTTGGGCAGGGGGCTATGGATCCTACGAGCAGTACTTC.

The V and J genes are TRBV10-1 and TRBJ2-7; 8 nucleotides align to TRBD1. This CDR3 region has 13 residues. V shed 7 bases and J 4 bases; nucleotides not matched to a gene: 6. Germline V lookup: CDR1 WNHNN, CDR2 SYGVQD (reference sequence). This CDR3 reads CASNERQGYEQYF. The DNA for the CDR3 is TGCGCCAGCAACGAACGACAGGGGTACGAGCAGTACTTC.

This chain links TRBV19 with TRBJ2-1; 7 bases are a match to TRBD2. Germline V CDR1 and CDR2: LNHDA, SQIVND (reference sequence). After removal of 10 bases from V and 2 bases from J, the junction contained 11 bases not matched to a gene. The CDR3 consists of 15 residues. The CDR3 loop is CATEKRGGPYNEQFF. CDR3 nucleotide sequence: TGTGCCACCGAAAAGCGGGGCGGCCCCTACAATGAGCAGTTCTTC.

This clone was detected once. This chain joins TRBV18 and TRBJ2-1, with 11 bases identical to TRBD1. Germline V gene data show CDR1 as KGHSH and CDR2 as LQKENI. The length of the CDR3 is 17 residues. J was trimmed by 5 bases and V by 3 bases; bases with no gene match: 9. CDR3 sequence reads: CASSPLPGTGGNNEQFF. CDR3 coding DNA: TGTGCCAGCTCACCGTTACCCGGGACAGGGGGAAACAATGAGCAGTTCTTC.

This clone has just a few counts. This chain joins TRBV7-6 and TRBJ1-5; D is perhaps TRBD1 (5 bases). The CDR3 spans 14 residues. The germline V gene encodes CDR1 SGHVS and CDR2 FNYEAQ. The V end lost 2 bases, the J end lost 7 bases, and 12 bases lay between the germline ends. CDR3: CASSLRGAGQPQHF. Here the CDR3 DNA reads TGTGCCAGCAGCTTACGTGGGGCGGGGCAGCCCCAGCATTTT.

This clone was counted a single time. The chain uses TRBV5-1 and TRBJ2-4; 11 bases map to TRBD2. CDR1 SGHRS and CDR2 YFSETQ come from the germline V gene. This CDR3 comprises 17 residues. V lost 4 bases to trimming and J lost 2 bases; unmatched junction nucleotides: 8. This chain's CDR3 is CASSIRTSGLTKNIQYF. The CDR3 coding sequence is TGCGCCAGCAGCATCCGGACTAGCGGGCTCACCAAAAACATTCAGTACTTC.

This clone was seen only once. V and J are TRBV4-1 and TRBJ1-4; D possibly corresponds to TRBD1 (5 bases). The CDR3 extends over 17 amino acids. Germline V lookup: CDR1 MGHRA, CDR2 YSYEKL. V lost 4 bases and J lost 1, with 16 bases in between. The CDR3 spells CASSLWMTGGTNEKLFF. The CDR3 region has the DNA TGCGCCAGCAGCCTTTGGATGACGGGGGGAACTAATGAAAAACTGTTTTTT.

V gene TRBV14 combines with J gene TRBJ2-7; TRBD2 might be the D (6 bases). The V gene lost 3 bases and the J gene lost 0 bases, with 15 bases spanning the gap. This CDR3 is built from 16 residues. Germline-derived CDR1 and CDR2 are SGHDN and FVKESK. CDR3 coding DNA: TGTGCCAGCAGCCAGTGGACGGGAGTCGGCTCCTACGAGCAGTACTTC. Translation: CASSQWTGVGSYEQYF. Full variable domain (remainder filled in from reference TRBV14 and TRBJ2-7): EAGVTQFPSHSVIEKGQTVTLRCDPISGHDNLYWYRRVMGKEIKFLLHFVKESKQDESGMPNNRFLAERTGGTYSTLKVQPAELEDSGVYFCASSQWTGVGSYEQYFGPGTRLTVT.

The V call is TRBV7-9, the J call TRBJ2-5; tentatively, D is TRBD1 (6 bases). Germline CDR1 SEHNR, CDR2 FQNEAQ (reference sequence). There are 13 residues in the CDR3. Trimming shortened V by 4 bases and J by 5 bases, and 11 bases separated the two germline ends. The CDR3 is CASSWGRVETQYF. The CDR3 DNA sequence: TGTGCCAGCAGCTGGGGGCGGGTGGAGACCCAGTACTTC.

V gene TRBV7-6 combines with J gene TRBJ1-1; D is possibly TRBD1 (6 bases). Germline-derived CDR1 and CDR2 are SGHVS and FNYEAQ. V lost 3 bases to trimming and J lost 1 base, with 12 bases between them. CDR3 length: 15 amino acids. The CDR3 DNA sequence: TGTGCCAGCAGCTTTGGGGGGGCAGGGAACACTGAAGCTTTCTTT. It specifies CASSFGGAGNTEAFF.

This chain connects TRBV28 to TRBJ1-6; TRBD1 might be the D (6 bases). The CDR3 is made up of 14 amino acids. V dropped 5 bases and J dropped 7 bases, with 12 bases sitting between them. The V gene's germline CDR1 is MDHEN and CDR2 SYDVKM. The CDR3 region is CASSNWGGNSPLHF. CDR3 DNA sequence: TGTGCCAGCAGTAACTGGGGGGGCAATTCACCCCTCCACTTT.

The chain carries TRBV10-3 and TRBJ2-1; TRBD2 aligns across 7 bases. Looked up from germline, CDR1 is ENHRY and CDR2 is SYGVKD. The CDR3 has 15 residues. Unmatched junction bases numbered 6, after V lost 3 bases and J lost 4 bases. CDR3 amino acids: CAISESSGAYNEQFF. The CDR3 nucleotides are TGTGCCATCAGTGAATCCAGCGGGGCTTACAATGAGCAGTTCTTC.

This sequence joins TRBV4-2 and TRBJ2-2, with 10 bases identical to TRBD1. Looked up from germline, CDR1 is LGHNA and CDR2 is YNFKEQ. There are 16 residues in the CDR3. The junction had 2 bases not matched to a gene; V was cut back by 1 base and J by 3 bases. Here the CDR3 DNA reads TGTGCCAGCAGCCAAGGACAGGGGGCTTACACCGGGGAGCTGTTTTTT. Protein sequence: CASSQGQGAYTGELFF.

The rearrangement links TRBV7-2 to TRBJ2-6; D unclear. This CDR3 comprises 17 residues. Germline V gives CDR1 SGHTA, CDR2 FQGNSA. Trimming took off 2 bases at V and 0 bases at J, with 11 bases between the two ends. The chain's CDR3 is CASSLLRLSSGANVLTF. The CDR3 nucleotides read TGTGCCAGCAGCTTACTCCGACTGAGCTCTGGGGCCAACGTCCTGACTTTC.

V gene TRBV6-5 combines with J gene TRBJ1-6; 8 bases line up with TRBD1. Germline V gene data show CDR1 as MNHEY and CDR2 as SVGAGI. The CDR3 is 16 residues long. With 2 bases clipped from V and 10 bases from J, the junction kept 10 bases outside the gene matches. DNA for the CDR3: TGTGCCAGCAGTTACGCCGTCGACAGGGGCTTCTCACCCCTCCACTTT. It translates to CASSYAVDRGFSPLHF.

This clone was seen more than once but under ten times. The V call is TRBV27, the J call TRBJ2-1; D possibly corresponds to TRBD1 (6 bases). The CDR3 sequence is 13 residues long. CDR1 and CDR2 (germline): MNHEY, SMNVEV (reference sequence). V shed 5 bases and J shed 12 bases, with 17 bases lying between them. The DNA of the CDR3 is TGTGCCAGCAGTAAGCGACAGGCCGACCGGCAGTTCTTC. This codes for CASSKRQADRQFF.